A selection of T cell receptor beta chains follows, all from one sample in a study of lymphopenia after photon versus proton radiotherapy. Produced via immunoSEQ multiplex PCR; TCRdb's table is partial and in-frame only. The sample shows around 18,000 clones, around 84% of them seen only once. The specimen was peripheral blood, collected from a patient treated with proton-based radiotherapy. These receptors all stem from an older man with pancreatic cancer. The CDR3 runs from the conserved cysteine through the conserved F or W. The D gene is left open where the match is weak. Clone size, where shown, is once, few, many, or a class for clones that have expanded.

>TRBJ1-3|TRBD1|-|TRBV9|17
CASSVAAGGFAGNTIYF
TGTGCCAGCAGCGTAGCCGCAGGGGGTTTTGCTGGAAACACCATATATTTT
>TRBJ2-2|TRBD1|-|TRBV19|15
CASSLQGVNTGELFF
TGTGCCAGTAGTTTACAGGGGGTAAACACCGGGGAGCTGTTTTTT
>TRBJ1-2|TRBD1|-|TRBV19|16
CASSSNQGAANYGYTF
TGTGCCAGTAGCTCAAATCAGGGGGCGGCTAACTATGGCTACACCTTC
>TRBJ2-2|TRBD2|-|TRBV6-5|15
CASSFTSGGFGELFF
TGTGCCAGCAGTTTCACTAGCGGGGGCTTCGGGGAGCTGTTTTTT
>TRBJ2-3|TRBD2|once|TRBV10-3|12
CATRGGADTQYF
TGTGCCACCCGCGGGGGGGCAGATACGCAGTATTTT
>TRBJ2-5|-|-|TRBV7-6|14
CASSQLAPGETQYF
TGTGCCAGCAGCCAACTAGCACCGGGGGAGACCCAGTACTTC
>TRBJ1-1|-|once|TRBV6-5|15
CASSYSIVTAYEAFF
TGTGCCAGCAGTTACTCGATAGTGACAGCCTATGAAGCTTTCTTT
>TRBJ2-3|-|-|TRBV18|13
CASSPSLGSTQYF
TGTGCCAGCTCACCGTCGTTGGGTTCTACGCAGTATTTT
>TRBJ1-2|TRBD1|-|TRBV15|17
CATSRDRGQGVDYGYTF
TGTGCCACCAGCAGAGATCGGGGACAGGGAGTCGACTATGGCTACACCTTC
>TRBJ1-5|-|-|TRBV30|15
CAWSGKGLYPQPQHF
TGTGCCTGGAGTGGCAAAGGGCTTTACCCTCAGCCCCAGCATTTT
>TRBJ1-1|-|few|TRBV5-1|17
CASSPTWGGGDNTEAFF
TGCGCCAGCAGCCCAACTTGGGGCGGGGGCGATAACACTGAAGCTTTCTTT
>TRBJ2-7|-|-|TRBV6-1|13
CASRDVASYEQYF
TGTGCCAGCAGGGACGTTGCCTCCTACGAGCAGTACTTC
>TRBJ1-2|TRBD1|-|TRBV6-1|13
CASSAQGNYGYTF
TGTGCCAGCAGTGCACAGGGGAACTATGGCTACACCTTC
>TRBJ1-2|-|-|TRBV25-1|13
CASSDDPGDGYTF
TGTGCCAGCAGTGATGACCCAGGGGATGGCTACACCTTC
>TRBJ1-5|TRBD1|-|TRBV19|14
CASSLQGGDQPQHF
TGTGCCAGTAGTCTACAGGGGGGCGATCAGCCCCAGCATTTT
>TRBJ2-7|TRBD2|-|TRBV11-3|15
CASTPVQRGAYEQYF
TGTGCCAGCACCCCGGTCCAGCGGGGAGCCTACGAGCAGTACTTC
>TRBJ2-5|TRBD2|-|TRBV4-2|17
CASSQAYGAGGPETQYF
TGTGCCAGCAGCCAAGCCTACGGCGCGGGGGGGCCAGAGACCCAGTACTTC
>TRBJ2-1|TRBD2|-|TRBV5-1|16
CASSLLAGGSYNEQFF
TGCGCCAGCAGCCTGTTAGCGGGAGGGTCCTACAATGAGCAGTTCTTC
>TRBJ2-3|TRBD2|-|TRBV15|15
CATSSGLASTDTQYF
TGTGCCACCAGCAGCGGACTAGCTAGCACAGATACGCAGTATTTT
>TRBJ1-3|-|-|TRBV6-9|14
CASSYDVSGNTIYF
TGTGCCAGCAGTTACGATGTCTCTGGAAACACCATATATTTT
>TRBJ1-2|-|-|TRBV11-2|13
CASSLSESNGYTF
TGTGCCAGCAGCTTAAGCGAGTCGAATGGCTACACCTTC
>TRBJ1-2|-|-|TRBV7-9|15
CASSLAREDTYGYTF
TGTGCCAGCAGCTTGGCCAGGGAGGATACCTATGGCTACACCTTC
>TRBJ2-1|-|few|TRBV6-1|14
CASSEAAGNNEQFF
TGTGCCAGCAGTGAAGCGGCGGGTAACAATGAGCAGTTCTTC
>TRBJ1-1|TRBD1|-|TRBV10-3|15
CAIIRTGLRGSEAFF
TGTGCCATCATCCGGACAGGGTTAAGAGGCTCTGAAGCTTTCTTT
>TRBJ2-2|TRBD1|few|TRBV6-6|15
CASSSTGGRPGELFF
TGTGCCAGCAGTTCGACAGGGGGTCGTCCCGGGGAGCTGTTTTTT
>TRBJ2-1|TRBD2|few|TRBV9|16
CASNNQGTSGSNEQFF
TGTGCCAGCAACAATCAGGGGACTAGCGGGTCTAATGAGCAGTTCTTC
>TRBJ2-7|TRBD1|-|TRBV5-5|14
CASSSMTGVGEQYF
TGTGCCAGCAGCTCCATGACAGGGGTGGGAGAGCAGTACTTC
>TRBJ1-6|-|-|TRBV6-6|13
CASHRDSNSPLHF
TGTGCCAGCCATAGGGACTCCAATTCACCCCTCCACTTT
>TRBJ1-6|TRBD1|-|TRBV5-1|14
CASSGTGGNSPLHF
TGCGCCAGCAGCGGGACAGGGGGAAATTCACCCCTCCACTTT
>TRBJ2-7|TRBD2|few|TRBV5-1|16
CASSLAPGTSGGEQYF
TGCGCCAGCAGCTTGGCCCCCGGGACTAGCGGTGGGGAGCAGTACTTC
>TRBJ1-2|-|-|TRBV5-4|14
CASSSPSAITGYTF
TGTGCCAGCAGCTCGCCCTCAGCTATCACTGGCTACACCTTC
>TRBJ1-5|-|-|TRBV6-1|13
CASSEARDQPQHF
TGTGCCAGCAGTGAAGCTCGAGATCAGCCCCAGCATTTT
>TRBJ2-1|-|-|TRBV5-6|15
CASSLWTSSYNEQFF
TGTGCCAGCAGCTTGTGGACAAGCTCCTACAATGAGCAGTTCTTC
>TRBJ1-1|-|few|TRBV2|14
CASSVRGAVTEAFF
TGTGCCAGCAGTGTACGGGGGGCGGTCACTGAAGCTTTCTTT
>TRBJ1-1|-|-|TRBV7-9|13
CASRFVENTEAFF
TGTGCCAGCAGATTTGTGGAGAACACTGAAGCTTTCTTT
>TRBJ1-1|-|-|TRBV9|16
CASSVDGRGMNTEAFF
TGTGCCAGCAGCGTAGACGGCAGGGGAATGAACACTGAAGCTTTCTTT
>TRBJ1-3|-|once|TRBV29-1|14
CSVDDTNSGNTIYF
TGCAGCGTTGATGACACCAACTCTGGAAACACCATATATTTT
>TRBJ2-5|-|once|TRBV2|13
CASKGSNQETQYF
TGTGCCAGCAAGGGGTCTAACCAAGAGACCCAGTACTTC
>TRBJ2-2|-|-|TRBV7-9|14
CASSQDWNTGELFF
TGTGCCAGCAGCCAAGACTGGAACACCGGGGAGCTGTTTTTT
>TRBJ1-2|TRBD1|once|TRBV10-3|13
CATTGGRDYGYTF
TGTGCCACCACAGGGGGGCGCGATTATGGCTACACCTTC
>TRBJ1-2|-|-|TRBV7-3|13
CASSFRELYGYTF
TGTGCCAGCAGTTTCCGGGAGCTTTATGGCTACACCTTC
>TRBJ2-3|TRBD2|once|TRBV2|14
CASSLDGGADTQYF
TGTGCCAGCAGCCTCGATGGGGGGGCAGATACGCAGTATTTT
>TRBJ1-5|-|few|TRBV6-6|11
CASSYGEPQHF
TGTGCCAGCAGTTACGGTGAGCCCCAGCATTTT
>TRBJ2-3|-|-|TRBV7-8|14
CASSSEGYSDTQYF
TGTGCCAGCAGCTCAGAGGGGTACTCAGATACGCAGTATTTT
>TRBJ1-2|-|once|TRBV7-8|16
CASSQGLRRNNYGYTF
TGTGCCAGCAGCCAAGGTTTGAGGAGGAATAACTATGGCTACACCTTC
>TRBJ2-7|TRBD1|-|TRBV30|15
CAWSLGPGTGVEQYF
TGTGCCTGGAGCCTTGGGCCCGGGACAGGGGTCGAGCAGTACTTC